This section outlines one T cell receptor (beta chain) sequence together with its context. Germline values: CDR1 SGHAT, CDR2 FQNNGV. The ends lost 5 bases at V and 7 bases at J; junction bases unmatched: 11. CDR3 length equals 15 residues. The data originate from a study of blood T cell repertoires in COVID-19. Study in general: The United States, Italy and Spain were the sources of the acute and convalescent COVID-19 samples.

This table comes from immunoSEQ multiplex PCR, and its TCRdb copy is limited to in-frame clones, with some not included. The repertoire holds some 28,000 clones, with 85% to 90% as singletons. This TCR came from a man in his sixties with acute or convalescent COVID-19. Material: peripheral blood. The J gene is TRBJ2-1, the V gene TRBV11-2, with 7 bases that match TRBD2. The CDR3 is CASSPAGRIRNEQFF. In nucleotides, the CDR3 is TGTGCCAGCAGCCCAGCGGGGCGTATCAGGAATGAGCAGTTCTTC.